This T cell receptor beta chain comes out of a study of cytomegalovirus exposure and HLA in healthy donors. The PCR used 60 Vbeta and 13 Jbeta primers. Profiling relied on immunoSEQ multiplex PCR, and the TCRdb table lists in-frame clones only, not all of them. In the table there are 150,000 to 180,000 clones, under 80% of which are singletons. CDR1 SGHAT and CDR2 FQNNGV come from the germline V gene. V lost 5 bases, J lost 0 bases, and 10 bases lay in between. The CDR3 contains 15 residues. The chain employs TRBV11-2 and TRBJ1-4; possible D gene TRBD1, 5 bases. The sample was PBMCs. The clonotype comes from a young man in good health and CMV-seronegative. The CDR3 spells CASSLTGATNEKLFF. The CDR3 region has the DNA TGTGCCAGCAGCCTAACAGGAGCAACTAATGAAAAACTGTTTTTT. The complete variable domain, with remaining parts taken from reference TRBV11-2 and TRBJ1-4, reads EAGVAQSPRYKIIEKRQSVAFWCNPISGHATLYWYQQILGQGPKLLIQFQNNGVVDDSQLPKDRFSAERLKGVDSTLKIQPAKLEDSAVYLCASSLTGATNEKLFFGSGTQLSVL.